One sample yielded the 20 T cell receptor beta chains listed below, sequenced in a study of T cells expressing NK-cell markers (dated by TCRdb to the early 2020s). Receptors were amplified or captured by 5' RACE. The listed sequencing device is Illumina HiSeq 2000. TCRdb reprocessed the reads, reporting each CDR3 protein sequence once and no DNA. This sample's table contains approximately 460,000 distinct CDR3 sequences. The ten largest clones represent 6% to 8% of the sample. The material sequenced was blood T cells: a sorted CD56 or NKG2C T cell subset, CD4+ or CD8+ T cells, or bulk PBMC T cells (not recorded which). The receptors shown here come from a woman between 18 and 69 years old in good health.

The chain carries TRBV11-3 and TRBJ2-1; TCRdb's assignment of TRBD1 cannot be checked, as there is no DNA. The CDR3 spans 16 residues. Germline V lookup: CDR1 SGHNT, CDR2 YENEEA. The CDR3 loop reads CASSPLGRGNDNEQFF.

This chain connects TRBV6-5 to TRBJ2-1; checking the TCRdb D call of TRBD2 is not possible without DNA. The CDR3 loop spans 14 amino acids. Germline CDR1 and CDR2: MNHEY and SVGAGI. This chain's CDR3 is CASSYSRKGDEQFF.

J is TRBJ1-5 and V is TRBV20-1; TCRdb picks TRBD1, but there is no DNA to check that call. The CDR3 spans 12 residues. Germline V gene lookup returns CDR1 DFQATT and CDR2 SNEGSKA (reference sequence). The CDR3 spells CSAKEGPQPQHF.

The chain is built from TRBV20-1 and TRBJ2-4; the TCRdb D gene call, TRBD1, has no DNA to confirm it. Per germline, CDR1 DFQATT and CDR2 SNEGSKA (reference sequence). This CDR3 is built from 15 residues. The CDR3 here is CSTNTGFSGKNIQYF.

This sequence joins TRBV27 and TRBJ1-5; with no DNA, the TCRdb D assignment of TRBD1 cannot be verified. Germline CDR1 reads MNHEY; CDR2 reads SMNVEV (reference sequence). The CDR3 totals 13 residues. The CDR3 reads CTSSYRRPQPQHF.

V and J are TRBV7-9 and TRBJ2-2; no DNA is available, so the TRBD1 call from TCRdb remains unchecked. This CDR3 spans 17 amino acids. The germline V gene has CDR1 SEHNR and CDR2 FQNEAQ (reference sequence). CDR3 region: CASSSPAGGPNTGELFF. Full variable domain (outside the CDR3, taken from reference TRBV7-9 and TRBJ2-2): DTGVSQNPRHKITKRGQNVTFRCDPISEHNRLYWYRQTLGQGPEFLTYFQNEAQLEKSRLLSDRFSAERPKGSFSTLEIQRTEQGDSAMYLCASSSPAGGPNTGELFFGEGSRLTVL.

The chain joins TRBV5-1 to TRBJ2-7; TCRdb picks TRBD1, but there is no DNA to check that call. The CDR3 is 13 residues long. The germline V gene has CDR1 SGHRS and CDR2 YFSETQ. CDR3 region: CASNGQGIYEQYF.

The rearrangement uses TRBV7-2 and TRBJ2-1. CDR1 and CDR2 from the germline V gene are SGHTA and FQGNSA. CDR3 length: 15 amino acids. CDR3 in amino acids: CASSAMTSTYNEQFF.

The chain recombines TRBV9 with TRBJ2-3; the D call of TRBD2 rests on TCRdb alone, since no DNA is present to check it. From germline, CDR1 is SGDLS and CDR2 YYNGEE. CDR3 length: 16 amino acids. CDR3: CASSVGAGGPTYTQYF.

The V call is TRBV7-9, the J call TRBJ1-4; TCRdb's D call, TRBD1, is unchecked because there is no DNA. The CDR3 extends over 12 amino acids. Per the germline V gene, CDR1 is SEHNR and CDR2 is FQNEAQ (reference sequence). This chain's CDR3 is CASSFADSKLFF.

The J gene is TRBJ1-1, the V gene TRBV7-8; the TCRdb D gene call, TRBD1, has no DNA to confirm it. This CDR3 is built from 15 residues. Germline-derived CDR1 and CDR2 are SGHVS and FQNEAQ. CDR3: CASSLAGTVNTEAFF.

This chain connects TRBV29-1 to TRBJ2-3; the TCRdb call, TRBD2, lacks DNA for checking. This CDR3 spans 15 amino acids. Germline loops: CDR1 SQVTM, CDR2 ANQGSEA. The CDR3 spells CSVEGGFPSTDTQYF.

This sequence joins TRBV4-3 and TRBJ2-1; there is no DNA to check the TCRdb D call of TRBD1. Germline V CDR1 and CDR2: LGHNA, YSLEER. CDR3 length equals 18 residues. The CDR3 region is CASSQDLGEGGPHNEQFF.

The V gene is TRBV5-6, the J gene TRBJ1-2; checking the TCRdb D call of TRBD1 is not possible without DNA. CDR1 SGHDT and CDR2 YYEEEE come from the germline V gene. This CDR3 comprises 15 residues. This CDR3 reads CASSGMAQWAYGYTF.

This chain uses TRBV4-1 with TRBJ1-2; no DNA is available, so the TRBD1 call from TCRdb remains unchecked. Germline values: CDR1 MGHRA, CDR2 YSYEKL. The CDR3 has 12 residues. The CDR3 loop reads CASRGGAGGYTF.

The chain's CDR3 is CASSQSVYNEQFF. The rearrangement uses TRBV18 and TRBJ2-1. From germline, CDR1 is KGHSH and CDR2 LQKENI. The CDR3 extends over 13 amino acids.

The gene calls are TRBV12-3 or TRBV12-4 and TRBJ1-1; TCRdb names TRBD1, which stays unverified in the absence of DNA. CDR3 length equals 13 residues. CDR3 sequence: CASSHTGGTEAFF.

The V gene is TRBV5-5, the J gene TRBJ1-1; as DNA is missing, the TRBD1 call by TCRdb cannot be tested. The CDR3 length is 17 residues. The germline V gene encodes CDR1 SGHKS and CDR2 YYEKEE (reference sequence). The CDR3 protein is CASSLDRGGYMNTEAFF. The entire variable domain, with the rest obtained from reference TRBV5-5 and TRBJ1-1, is as follows: DAGVTQSPTHLIKTRGQQVTLRCSPISGHKSVSWYQQVLGQGPQFIFQYYEKEERGRGNFPDRFSARQFPNYSSELNVNALLLGDSALYLCASSLDRGGYMNTEAFFGQGTRLTVV.

V usage is TRBV5-1 and J usage is TRBJ2-3; TCRdb picks TRBD1, but there is no DNA to check that call. Germline loops: CDR1 SGHRS, CDR2 YFSETQ. The CDR3 runs 16 residues. This CDR3 reads CASSLDGQGKGDTQYF.

The chain couples TRBV6-1 to TRBJ2-1; TCRdb picks TRBD2, but there is no DNA to check that call. Germline CDR1 MNHNS, CDR2 SASEGT. The length of the CDR3 is 18 residues. CDR3 protein: CASSIRTSPFDIINEQFF.